The clone carrying this TCR beta chain has more than one count but fewer than ten. Antigen specificity is unknown. These data originate in a study of beta chain features in type 1 diabetes. Study outcomes and limitations: Patients and controls would share equally any PCR tilt toward shorter templates. The study found moderately but significantly shorter TCRB CDR3s in all four CD4+ subsets of Type 1 diabetes patients. A closer apparent resemblance between naive, central memory and Treg TCRB repertoires was seen in patients than in healthy donors.

TCRB transcripts that were expressed got sequenced, as all of the isolated RNA had been reverse transcribed. Produced via immunoSEQ multiplex PCR; TCRdb's table is partial and in-frame only. The profile shows about 360,000 clones, around 13% of them singletons. The receptor was derived from a man between 18 and 29 years old in good health. The sample comprised naive CD4+ T cells from blood.

The CDR3 loop reads CASSPWTGKAGEQYF. The CDR3 nucleotides are TGTGCCAGCAGCCCATGGACAGGGAAAGCGGGCGAGCAGTACTTC. The V and J genes are TRBV7-2 and TRBJ2-7; TRBD1 matches 8 bases. The CDR3 is made up of 15 amino acids. CDR1 SGHTA and CDR2 FQGNSA come from the germline V gene. V lost 5 bases to trimming and J lost 6 bases; unmatched junction nucleotides: 12.